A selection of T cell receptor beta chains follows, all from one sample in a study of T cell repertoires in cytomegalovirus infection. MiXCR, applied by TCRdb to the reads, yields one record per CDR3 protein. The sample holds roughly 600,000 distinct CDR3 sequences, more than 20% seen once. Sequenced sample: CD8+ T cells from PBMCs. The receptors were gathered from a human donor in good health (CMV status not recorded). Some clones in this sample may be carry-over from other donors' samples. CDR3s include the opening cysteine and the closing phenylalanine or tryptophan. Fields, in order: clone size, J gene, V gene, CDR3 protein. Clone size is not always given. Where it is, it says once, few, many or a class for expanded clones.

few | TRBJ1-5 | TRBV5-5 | CASSLWTSNQPQHF
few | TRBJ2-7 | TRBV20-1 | CSAHLLEAGGWYEQYF
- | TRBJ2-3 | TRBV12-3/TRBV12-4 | CASSLNSPTDTQYF
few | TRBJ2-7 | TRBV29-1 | CSAAGTPYEQYF
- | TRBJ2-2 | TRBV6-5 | CASTPVYFPGTGELFF
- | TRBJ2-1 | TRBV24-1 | CATSEGDRGLDNEQFF
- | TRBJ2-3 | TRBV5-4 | CASSSTSAETDTQYF
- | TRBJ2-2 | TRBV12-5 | CASGYSGLAGGPNGELFF
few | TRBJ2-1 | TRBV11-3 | CASSSPNQDNEQFF
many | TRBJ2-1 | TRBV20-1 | CSAREGFLAGYNEQFF
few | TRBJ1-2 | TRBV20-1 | CSAPGVPGGYTF
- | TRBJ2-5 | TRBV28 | CASSLDSISETQYF
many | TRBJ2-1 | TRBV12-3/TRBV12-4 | CASSEGAGLADYNEQFF
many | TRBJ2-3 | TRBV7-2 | CASSPGLVGTDTQYF
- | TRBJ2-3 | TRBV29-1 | CSVEGLAGGNTDTQYF
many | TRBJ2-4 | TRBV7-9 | CASSFSTGQHNIQYF
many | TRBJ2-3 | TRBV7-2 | CASSRGFTDTQYF
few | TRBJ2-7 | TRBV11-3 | CASSLAGPLPLKEQYF
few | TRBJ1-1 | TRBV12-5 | CASGWTNTEAFF
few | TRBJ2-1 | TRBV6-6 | CASSYLDRINEQFF
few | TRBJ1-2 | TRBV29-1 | CSAETGQSYGYTF
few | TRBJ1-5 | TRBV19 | CASRREDGGNQPQHF
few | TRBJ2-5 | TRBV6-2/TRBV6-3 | CASSLTGLQETQYF
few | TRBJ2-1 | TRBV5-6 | CASSTGQGVSNEQFF
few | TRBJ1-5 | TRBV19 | CASSIVGREEVGNQPQHF
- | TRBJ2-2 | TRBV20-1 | CSARSKRGANTGELFF
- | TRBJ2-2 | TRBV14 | CASSQGPLELFF
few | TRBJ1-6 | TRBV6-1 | CASTQDRSSYNSPLHF
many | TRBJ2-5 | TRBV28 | CASSPDGGLETQYF
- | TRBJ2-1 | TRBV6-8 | CASSHPFLEQFF
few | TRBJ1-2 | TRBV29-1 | CSVAGGDRGHGYTF
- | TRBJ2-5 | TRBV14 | CANSQFGTGSQETQYF
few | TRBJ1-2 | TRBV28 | CASSLNDYRVPYGYTF
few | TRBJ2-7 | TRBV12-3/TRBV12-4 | CASSFGFEQYF
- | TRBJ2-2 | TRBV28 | CASSRAGLAPNTGELFF